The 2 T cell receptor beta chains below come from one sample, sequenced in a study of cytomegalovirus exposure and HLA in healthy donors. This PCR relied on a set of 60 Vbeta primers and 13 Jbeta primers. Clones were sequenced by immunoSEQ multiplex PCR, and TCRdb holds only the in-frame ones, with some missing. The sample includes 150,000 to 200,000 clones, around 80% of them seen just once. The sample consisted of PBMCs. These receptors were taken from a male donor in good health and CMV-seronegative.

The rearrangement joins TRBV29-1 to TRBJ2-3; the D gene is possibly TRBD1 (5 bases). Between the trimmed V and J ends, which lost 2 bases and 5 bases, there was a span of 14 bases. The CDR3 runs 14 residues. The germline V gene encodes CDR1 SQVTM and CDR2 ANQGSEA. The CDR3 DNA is TGCAGCGTTGAAAAAGGGGTGCCGGGAGATACGCAGTATTTT. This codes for CSVEKGVPGDTQYF.

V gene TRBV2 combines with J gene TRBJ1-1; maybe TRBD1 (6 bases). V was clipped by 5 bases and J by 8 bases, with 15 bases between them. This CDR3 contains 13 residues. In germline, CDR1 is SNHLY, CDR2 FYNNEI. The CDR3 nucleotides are TGTGCCAGCAGTACTAGGGAAAGGGGGGAAGCTTTCTTT. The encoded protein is CASSTRERGEAFF.